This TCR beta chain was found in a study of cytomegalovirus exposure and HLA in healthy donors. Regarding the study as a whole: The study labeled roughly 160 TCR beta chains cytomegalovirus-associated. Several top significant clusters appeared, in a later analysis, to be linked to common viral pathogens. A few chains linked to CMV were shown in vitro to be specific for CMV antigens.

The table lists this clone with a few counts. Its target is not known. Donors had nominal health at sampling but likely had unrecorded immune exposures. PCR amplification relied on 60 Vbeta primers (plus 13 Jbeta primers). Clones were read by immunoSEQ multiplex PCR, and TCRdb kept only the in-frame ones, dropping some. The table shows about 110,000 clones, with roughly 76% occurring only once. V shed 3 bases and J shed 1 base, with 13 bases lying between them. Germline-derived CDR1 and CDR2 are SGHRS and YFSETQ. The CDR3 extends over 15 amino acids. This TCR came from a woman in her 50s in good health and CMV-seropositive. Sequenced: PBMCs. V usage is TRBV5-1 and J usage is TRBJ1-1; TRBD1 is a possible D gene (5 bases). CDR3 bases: TGCGCCAGCAGCTCAAGGGACGGGAGGAACACTGAAGCTTTCTTT. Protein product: CASSSRDGRNTEAFF. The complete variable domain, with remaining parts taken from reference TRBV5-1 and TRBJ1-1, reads KAGVTQTPRYLIKTRGQQVTLSCSPISGHRSVSWYQQTPGQGLQFLFEYFSETQRNKGNFPGRFSGRQFSNSRSEMNVSTLELGDSALYLCASSSRDGRNTEAFFGQGTRLTVV.